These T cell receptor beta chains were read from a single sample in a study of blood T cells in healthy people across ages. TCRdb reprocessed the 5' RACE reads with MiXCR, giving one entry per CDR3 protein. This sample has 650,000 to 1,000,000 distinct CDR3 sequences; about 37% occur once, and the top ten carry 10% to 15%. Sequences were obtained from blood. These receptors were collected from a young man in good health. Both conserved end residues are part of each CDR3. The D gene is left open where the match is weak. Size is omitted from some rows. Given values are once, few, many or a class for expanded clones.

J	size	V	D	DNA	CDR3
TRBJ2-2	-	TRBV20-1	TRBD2	TGCAGTGCTAGGTTGGCTAGCGGGGGCGATAGGTTGTTCGGGGAGCTGTTTTTT	CSARLASGGDRLFGELFF
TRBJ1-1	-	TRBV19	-	TGTGCCAGTAAGTATCAGGGCACTGAAGCTTTCTTT	CASKYQGTEAFF
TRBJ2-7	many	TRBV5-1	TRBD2	TGCGCCAGCAGCTCCGGACTAGCGGGGGGCCTCTCCTACGAGCAGTACTTC	CASSSGLAGGLSYEQYF
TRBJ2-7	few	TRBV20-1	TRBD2	TGCAGTGCAAGCCCTAGGACGGCTAGCGGGGGCCTTTCCCTCTCCTACGAGCAGTACTTC	CSASPRTASGGLSLSYEQYF
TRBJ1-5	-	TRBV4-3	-	TGCGCCAGCAGCCAAGTTTGGGGCGTAGGCAATCAGCCCCAGCATTTT	CASSQVWGVGNQPQHF
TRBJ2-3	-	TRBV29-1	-	TGCAGCGTTACCCCGGGACCGAGCACAGATACGCAGTATTTT	CSVTPGPSTDTQYF
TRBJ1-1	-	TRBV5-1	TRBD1	TGCGCCAGCAGCTTGGAGGGACAGGGGTTGAACACTGAAGCTTTCTTT	CASSLEGQGLNTEAFF
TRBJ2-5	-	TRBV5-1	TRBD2	TGCGCCAGCAGCGCGGGACTAGCGGGAGGACACGAGACCCAGTACTTC	CASSAGLAGGHETQYF
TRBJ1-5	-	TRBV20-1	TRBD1	TGCAGTGCTAGAGAAATACAGGGGGCCCAGCCCCAGCATTTT	CSAREIQGAQPQHF
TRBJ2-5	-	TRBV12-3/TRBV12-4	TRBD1	TGTGCCAGCAGTTCCAGGGAACAGGGGTTGGAGCAGTACTTC	CASSSREQGLEQYF
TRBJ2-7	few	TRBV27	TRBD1	TGTGCCAGCAGTTTATCGGACAGGGGCCCCTACGAGCAGTACTTC	CASSLSDRGPYEQYF
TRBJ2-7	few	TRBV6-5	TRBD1	TGTGCCAGCGGGACAGGGCCCAACTACGAGCAGTACTTC	CASGTGPNYEQYF
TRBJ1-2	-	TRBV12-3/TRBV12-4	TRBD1	TGTGCCAGCAGGACAGGGGGGGGTGGCTACACCTTC	CASRTGGGGYTF
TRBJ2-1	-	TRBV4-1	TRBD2	TGCGCCAGCAGCCCGCGGGCGGGGGGCTCCTACAATGAGCAGTTCTTC	CASSPRAGGSYNEQFF
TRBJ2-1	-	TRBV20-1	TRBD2	TGCAGTGCACCGGGGCAGGGACTAGAGGATGAGCAGTTCTTC	CSAPGQGLEDEQFF
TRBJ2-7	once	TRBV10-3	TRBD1	TGTGCCATCAGTGAGTATACAGGGGAGAGGGCAGCCTACGAGCAGTACTTC	CAISEYTGERAAYEQYF
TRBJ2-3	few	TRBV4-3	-	TGCGCCAGCAGCCAAAGACAGGTTACAGATACGCAGTATTTT	CASSQRQVTDTQYF
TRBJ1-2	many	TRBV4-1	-	TGCGCCAGCAGCCACGTCTCAGGGGCTGATGGCTACACCTTC	CASSHVSGADGYTF
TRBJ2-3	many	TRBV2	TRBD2	TGTGCCAGCGGGAGGGAGCTGCAGTATTTT	CASGRELQYF
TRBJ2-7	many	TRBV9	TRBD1	TGTGCCAGCAGCGTAGGGGCGGGACAGGGACGAGAGCAGTACTTC	CASSVGAGQGREQYF
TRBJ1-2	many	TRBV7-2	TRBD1	TGTGCCAGCAGCCCCGGACAGGGCCCGTCCTATGGCTACACCTTC	CASSPGQGPSYGYTF
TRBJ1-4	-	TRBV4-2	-	TGTGCCAGCAGCCAAGCCCTAGGGACAACTAGTGAAAAACTGTTTTTT	CASSQALGTTSEKLFF
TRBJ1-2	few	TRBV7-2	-	TGTGCCAGCAGCCTTCCCGGACAGACCTATGGCTACACCTTC	CASSLPGQTYGYTF
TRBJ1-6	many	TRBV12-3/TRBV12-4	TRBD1	TGTGCCAGCAGTTTAGGACAGGGAGGCGACTCACCCCTCCACTTT	CASSLGQGGDSPLHF
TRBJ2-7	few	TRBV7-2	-	TGTGCCAGCAGCCTCCAAGCCCGCACCTACGAGCAGTACTTC	CASSLQARTYEQYF
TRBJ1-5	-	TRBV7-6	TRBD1	TGTGCCAGCAGCTTCGGAGGGGACAGGACGACAGGACTATGCTATAGCAATCAGCCCCAGCATTTT	CASSFGGDRTTGLCYSNQPQHF
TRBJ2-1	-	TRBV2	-	TGTGCCGGCAGCCGTGGAGGGGACCCAAACAATGAGCAGTTCTTC	CAGSRGGDPNNEQFF
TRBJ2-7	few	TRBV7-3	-	TGTGCCTGCAGCTTAATGGGCGGGTATGGTGAGGGCGAGCAGTACTTC	CACSLMGGYGEGEQYF
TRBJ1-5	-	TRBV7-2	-	TGTGCCAGCAGCCTAATAGGGCAGCTCGGCAATCAGCCCCAGCATTTT	CASSLIGQLGNQPQHF